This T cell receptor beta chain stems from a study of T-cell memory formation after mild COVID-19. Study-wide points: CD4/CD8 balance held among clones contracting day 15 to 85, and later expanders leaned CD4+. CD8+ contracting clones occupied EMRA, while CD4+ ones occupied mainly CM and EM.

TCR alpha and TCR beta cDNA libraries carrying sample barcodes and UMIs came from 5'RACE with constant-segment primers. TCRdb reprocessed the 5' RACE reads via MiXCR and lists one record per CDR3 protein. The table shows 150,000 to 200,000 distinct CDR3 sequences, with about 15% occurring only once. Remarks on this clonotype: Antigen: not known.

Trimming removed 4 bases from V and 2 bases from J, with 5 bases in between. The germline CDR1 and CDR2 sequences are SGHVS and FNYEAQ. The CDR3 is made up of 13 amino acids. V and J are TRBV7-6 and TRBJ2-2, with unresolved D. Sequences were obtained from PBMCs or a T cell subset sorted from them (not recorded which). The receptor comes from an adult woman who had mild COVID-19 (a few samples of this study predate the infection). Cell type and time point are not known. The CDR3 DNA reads TGTGCCAGCAGCTACTATAACACCGGGGAGCTGTTTTTT. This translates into CASSYYNTGELFF. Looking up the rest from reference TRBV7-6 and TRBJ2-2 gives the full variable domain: GAGVSQSPRYKVTKRGQDVALRCDPISGHVSLYWYRQALGQGPEFLTYFNYEAQQDKSGLPNDRFSAERPEGSISTLTIQRTEQRDSAMYRCASSYYNTGELFFGEGSRLTVL.